Below, 27 T cell receptor beta chains from the same sample are listed, as sequenced in a study of shared clonotypes between healthy human individuals. Clones were sequenced by immunoSEQ multiplex PCR, and TCRdb holds only the in-frame ones, with some missing. The sample yields about 2 million clones, 85% to 95% seen once. Sequencing used naive CD4+ T cells sorted from blood. Noted subset: CD45RA+ positively selected. Source of these receptors: a man younger than 30 in good health.

V and J are TRBV5-1 and TRBJ1-4; tentatively, D is TRBD1 (5 bases). CDR1 and CDR2 from the germline V gene are SGHRS and YFSETQ. The CDR3 loop spans 17 amino acids. V was shortened by 3 bases and J by 6 bases, with 21 bases between the two germline ends. The CDR3: CASSSLVIGDGDEKLFF. In nucleotides, the CDR3 is TGCGCCAGCAGCTCATTAGTTATAGGGGATGGAGATGAAAAACTGTTTTTT.

The chain employs TRBV5-1 and TRBJ1-6; 7 positions agree with TRBD1. The germline gives CDR1 SGHRS, CDR2 YFSETQ. Trimming at V came to 4 bases and at J to 4 bases, leaving 5 bases not matched to a gene. The CDR3 loop spans 15 amino acids. Written as DNA, the CDR3 is TGCGCCAGCAGCGACAGGGACTTTTATAATTCACCCCTCCACTTT. Amino acid sequence: CASSDRDFYNSPLHF.

This chain links TRBV5-6 with TRBJ2-7; 7 bases agree with TRBD2. Germline lookup yields CDR1 SGHDT and CDR2 YYEEEE. The length of the CDR3 is 15 residues. V was clipped by 1 base and J by 3 bases; unmatched bases: 7. DNA of the CDR3: TGTGCCAGCAGCTTGAGGGGACTACCCTACTACGAGCAGTACTTC. Its translation is CASSLRGLPYYEQYF. The whole variable domain, remainder taken from reference TRBV5-6 and TRBJ2-7, is DAGVTQSPTHLIKTRGQQVTLRCSPKSGHDTVSWYQQALGQGPQFIFQYYEEEERQRGNFPDRFSGHQFPNYSSELNVNALLLGDSALYLCASSLRGLPYYEQYFGPGTRLTVT.

This clone was picked up one time. The genes are TRBV6-1 and TRBJ2-3; a possible D gene is TRBD2 (6 bases). CDR1 and CDR2 (germline): MNHNS, SASEGT. The CDR3 runs 18 residues. Deletions cut 2 bases from V and 0 bases from J, with 18 bases between. This CDR3 is CASSERKLAVPSTDTQYF. The DNA of the CDR3 is TGTGCCAGCAGTGAAAGAAAATTAGCGGTACCTAGCACAGATACGCAGTATTTT.

V is TRBV4-1 and J is TRBJ2-2; D is ambiguous. V was cut by 0 bases and J by 8 bases, with 16 bases left in between. CDR1 MGHRA and CDR2 YSYEKL come from the germline V gene. This CDR3 has 16 residues. The CDR3 region is CASSQELGGPEGELFF. The CDR3, as DNA: TGCGCCAGCAGCCAAGAGCTGGGTGGGCCGGAAGGGGAGCTGTTTTTT.

This CDR3 reads CASSTLGQGATEAFF. In DNA, the CDR3 is TGTGCCAGCAGTACCCTCGGACAGGGGGCAACTGAAGCTTTCTTT. The J gene is TRBJ1-1, the V gene TRBV28; 11 nucleotides match TRBD1. The CDR3 sequence is 15 residues long. Trimming cost V 5 bases and J 5 bases; bases outside gene matches: 7. Germline CDR1 is MDHEN and CDR2 is SYDVKM.

The chain carries TRBV5-1 and TRBJ2-7, with a possible D match to TRBD2 (6 bases). Germline V gene data show CDR1 as SGHRS and CDR2 as YFSETQ. The length of the CDR3 is 13 residues. Trimming took off 4 bases at V and 2 bases at J, with 10 bases between the two ends. The CDR3 DNA reads as TGCGCCAGCAGCAAGGGACTTCCCTACGAGCAGTACTTC. Protein product: CASSKGLPYEQYF.

The CDR3 spells CASSSLKGPIYF. The CDR3 nucleotides read TGTGCCAGCAGCTCCCTCAAAGGGCCTATATATTTT. This rearrangement joins TRBV5-6 to TRBJ1-3; no firm D call. The CDR3 has 12 residues. V was trimmed by 3 bases and J by 13 bases, leaving 14 bases between them. CDR1 and CDR2 (germline): SGHDT, YYEEEE.

This clone was detected once. The chain employs TRBV19 and TRBJ2-7; possibly TRBD2 for D (6 bases). This CDR3 is 14 amino acids long. V was shortened by 1 base and J by 4 bases, with 11 bases between the two germline ends. Per germline, CDR1 LNHDA and CDR2 SQIVND (reference sequence). The CDR3 protein is CASSIVGGKYEQYF. CDR3 DNA: TGTGCCAGTAGTATAGTCGGAGGGAAGTACGAGCAGTACTTC. Combining the CDR3 with reference TRBV19 and TRBJ2-7 gives the whole variable domain DGGITQSPKYLFRKEGQNVTLSCEQNLNHDAMYWYRQDPGQGLRLIYYSQIVNDFQKGDIAEGYSVSREKKESFPLTVTSAQKNPTAFYLCASSIVGGKYEQYFGPGTRLTVT.

This clone was recorded many times. The identical CDR3 is also encoded by other nucleotide sequences in the sample. The chain recombines TRBV15 with TRBJ2-7; D remains ambiguous. Germline CDR1 and CDR2: LNHNV and YYDKDF (reference sequence). CDR3 length: 12 amino acids. V was pared by 1 base and J by 3 bases, with 4 bases between. The CDR3 here is CATSRGYYEQYF. CDR3 in DNA: TGTGCCACCAGCAGAGGATACTACGAGCAGTACTTC. The full variable domain, with the rest looked up from reference TRBV15 and TRBJ2-7, is DAMVIQNPRYQVTQFGKPVTLSCSQTLNHNVMYWYQQKSSQAPKLLFHYYDKDFNNEADTPDNFQSRRPNTSFCFLDIRSPGLGDTAMYLCATSRGYYEQYFGPGTRLTVT.

This rearrangement joins TRBV18 to TRBJ2-1, with TRBD2 matching 13 bases. V was clipped by 3 bases and J by 4 bases; unmatched bases: 6. Germline V lookup: CDR1 KGHSH, CDR2 LQKENI. The CDR3 runs to 17 residues. The CDR3 protein is CASSPTSGGAGYNEQFF. The CDR3 nucleotides read TGTGCCAGCTCACCTACTAGCGGGGGGGCCGGATACAATGAGCAGTTCTTC.

Comments on this clone: The same CDR3 can be traced to other DNA sequences in this sample. The J gene is TRBJ2-5, the V gene TRBV5-1; the D gene is possibly TRBD2 (5 bases). V dropped 0 bases and J dropped 5 bases, with 8 bases sitting between them. From germline, CDR1 is SGHRS and CDR2 YFSETQ. This CDR3 spans 13 amino acids. The CDR3 DNA follows: TGCGCCAGCAGCTTGGGAGGGCTTGAGACCCAGTACTTC. It codes for CASSLGGLETQYF. Variable domain in full (rest from reference TRBV5-1 and TRBJ2-5): KAGVTQTPRYLIKTRGQQVTLSCSPISGHRSVSWYQQTPGQGLQFLFEYFSETQRNKGNFPGRFSGRQFSNSRSEMNVSTLELGDSALYLCASSLGGLETQYFGPGTRLLVL.

This chain connects TRBV20-1 to TRBJ1-1; D not resolved. Trimming shortened V by 5 bases and J by 5 bases, and 3 bases separated the two germline ends. This CDR3 spans 9 amino acids. Germline values: CDR1 DFQATT, CDR2 SNEGSKA (reference sequence). The CDR3 nucleotides read TGCAGTGCTGGTACTGAAGCTTTCTTT. Its translation: CSAGTEAFF.

As concerns this clone: Other nucleotide sequences from this sample produce the same CDR3. V is TRBV20-1 and J is TRBJ2-7; D gene unclear. This CDR3 comprises 10 residues. The V end lost 5 bases, the J end lost 5 bases, and 7 bases lay between the germline ends. CDR1 and CDR2 from the germline V gene are DFQATT and SNEGSKA (reference sequence). The CDR3 sequence: CSAPRDEQYF. CDR3 coding DNA: TGCAGTGCTCCTCGGGACGAGCAGTACTTC.

The chain is built from TRBV5-1 and TRBJ2-7; 7 nucleotides align to TRBD1. Unmatched junction bases numbered 8, after V lost 6 bases and J lost 2 bases. Germline CDR1 reads SGHRS; CDR2 reads YFSETQ. The CDR3 length is 14 residues. Written as DNA, the CDR3 is TGCGCCAGCAAATTATACAGGGGAACCTACGAGCAGTACTTC. Its protein product is CASKLYRGTYEQYF.

The chain has TRBV13 and TRBJ2-7; 10 positions match TRBD2. The J segment lost 4 bases and the V segment lost 8 bases, leaving 14 bases of the junction unmatched. Germline V CDR1 and CDR2: PRHDT, FYEKMQ (reference sequence). The CDR3 is made up of 16 amino acids. CDR3 nucleotides: TGTGCCAGCTTGAGGGAAGCGGGAGGGCGTTGGTACGAGCAGTACTTC. This translates into CASLREAGGRWYEQYF.

The V call is TRBV19, the J call TRBJ2-3; 8 bases fit TRBD2. The V and J ends lost 3 bases and 3 bases, in that order; junction bases with no gene match: 5. This CDR3 spans 15 amino acids. CDR1 LNHDA and CDR2 SQIVND come from the germline V gene (reference sequence). The CDR3 loop reads CASSMSGRRTDTQYF. CDR3 nucleotides: TGTGCCAGTAGTATGAGCGGGAGAAGGACAGATACGCAGTATTTT.

The gene calls are TRBV5-1 and TRBJ2-1, with TRBD2 matching over 8 bases. V lost 4 bases to trimming and J lost 1 base; unmatched junction nucleotides: 7. This CDR3 comprises 16 residues. The germline V gene has CDR1 SGHRS and CDR2 YFSETQ. The CDR3 sequence is CASSAPSGSSYNEQFF. The CDR3 DNA is TGCGCCAGCAGCGCCCCCAGCGGGAGTTCCTACAATGAGCAGTTCTTC. Full variable domain (remainder filled in from reference TRBV5-1 and TRBJ2-1): KAGVTQTPRYLIKTRGQQVTLSCSPISGHRSVSWYQQTPGQGLQFLFEYFSETQRNKGNFPGRFSGRQFSNSRSEMNVSTLELGDSALYLCASSAPSGSSYNEQFFGPGTRLTVL.

With regard to this clone: Other DNA sequences in this specimen translate into the identical CDR3. The CDR3 DNA reads TGTGCCAGCAGCTTACTAGCGGGGGGCACAGATACGCAGTATTTT. Translation gives CASSLLAGGTDTQYF. The V gene is TRBV5-4, the J gene TRBJ2-3; TRBD2 matches at 11 bases. V lost 2 bases, J lost 1 base, and 0 bases stayed unmatched. The CDR3 sequence is 15 residues long. The germline CDR1 and CDR2 sequences are SGHNT and YYREEE (reference sequence).

V is TRBV23-1 and J is TRBJ1-6, with 10 bases identical to TRBD1. TRBV23-1 has ORF status, its function being uncertain. CDR3 length: 17 residues. V dropped 4 bases and J dropped 7; count of bases not matched to a gene: 10. CDR3 nucleotides: TGCGCCAGCAGTCCTAATCAGCCGGGACAGGGGAATTCACCCCTCCACTTT. Its translation is CASSPNQPGQGNSPLHF.

The chain uses TRBV5-6 and TRBJ2-7; 7 bases are a match to TRBD1. From germline, CDR1 is SGHDT and CDR2 YYEEEE. With 4 bases clipped from V and 4 bases from J, the junction kept 11 bases outside the gene matches. This CDR3 comprises 15 residues. The CDR3 DNA is TGTGCCAGCAGCGGGGACAGTCAACCTTCATACGAGCAGTACTTC. It specifies CASSGDSQPSYEQYF.

A single count supports this clone. The CDR3: CASSLDEGAFIAKLFF. DNA for the CDR3: TGTGCCAGCAGCTTAGATGAGGGGGCGTTCATAGCAAAACTGTTTTTT. The chain recombines TRBV11-2 with TRBJ1-4, with 7 bases that match TRBD1. The junction had 11 bases not matched to a gene; V was cut back by 0 bases and J by 10 bases. Germline assignment: CDR1 SGHAT and CDR2 FQNNGV. The CDR3 has 16 amino acids.

The V gene is TRBV7-2, the J gene TRBJ2-1; D gene unclear. Trimming removed 3 bases at V and 10 bases at J, with 19 bases between. Per germline, CDR1 SGHTA and CDR2 FQGNSA. This CDR3 is built from 15 residues. CDR3 sequence reads: CASSFSPAQVLEQFF. Here the CDR3 DNA reads TGTGCCAGCAGCTTCTCACCAGCCCAGGTTTTGGAGCAGTTCTTC.

In DNA form, the CDR3 reads TGTGCCAGCAGCTTGCCCCGACTAGCGGGAGGGCGAGAGACCCAGTACTTC. Its translation is CASSLPRLAGGRETQYF. The chain has TRBV5-6 and TRBJ2-5; TRBD2 matches at 14 bases. Per germline, CDR1 SGHDT and CDR2 YYEEEE. CDR3 length: 17 amino acids. V dropped 1 base and J dropped 4; count of bases not matched to a gene: 6.

V usage is TRBV6-5 and J usage is TRBJ1-2; D possibly corresponds to TRBD1 (5 bases). The V end was cut by 6 bases, the J end by 4 bases, with 12 bases between. CDR1 is MNHEY, CDR2 SVGAGI, per germline. The CDR3 runs 13 residues. CDR3 nucleotides: TGTGCCAGCAGGGGGCGGGACTCCTATGGCTACACCTTC. Protein sequence: CASRGRDSYGYTF.

This chain connects TRBV19 to TRBJ1-1; 8 bases map to TRBD1. The V gene end was trimmed by 3 bases and the J gene end by 7 bases; junction bases not matched to a gene: 4. The CDR3 is 13 residues long. Germline V CDR1 and CDR2: LNHDA, SQIVND (reference sequence). The CDR3 DNA is TGTGCCAGTAGTATCGGACAGGGCCATGAAGCTTTCTTT. Its translation: CASSIGQGHEAFF.

V usage is TRBV7-9 and J usage is TRBJ2-7; possibly TRBD1 or TRBD2 for D (6 bases each). V lost 0 bases and J lost 3, with 18 bases in between. CDR1 is SEHNR and CDR2 is FQNEAQ in the germline V gene (reference sequence). The CDR3 is 17 amino acids. In DNA, the CDR3 is TGTGCCAGCAGCTTAGCGCTTAGGGGGGAAAGGGTCTACGAGCAGTACTTC. Encoded protein: CASSLALRGERVYEQYF.